A selection of T cell receptor beta chains follows, all from one sample in a study of blood T cell repertoires in COVID-19. Measured with immunoSEQ multiplex PCR; TCRdb has only the in-frame clones, and not every one. The sample has roughly 150,000 clones; 80% to 85% are singletons. The sequenced sample was peripheral blood. The receptor set was obtained from a man aged 65 to 79 with active or convalescent COVID-19. Both conserved end residues are part of each CDR3. The D gene is left open where the match is weak. Rows give clone size only sometimes, using once, few, many, or a class for an expanded clone.

size | D | J | V | DNA | CDR3
few | TRBD1 | TRBJ1-2 | TRBV19 | TGTGCCAGTAGGACAGGGGCCTGGTGGGGCTACACCTTC | CASRTGAWWGYTF
NA | TRBD2 | TRBJ2-1 | TRBV7-3 | TGTGCCAGCAGCGTAAAGAGTTCTAGCGGGGCTTACAATGAGCAGTTCTTC | CASSVKSSSGAYNEQFF
NA | TRBD2 | TRBJ2-1 | TRBV5-1 | TGCGCCAGCAGTGGACTAGCGGGAGGGCCAGACAATGAGCAGTTCTTC | CASSGLAGGPDNEQFF
NA | TRBD1 | TRBJ1-3 | TRBV5-8 | TGTGCCAGCAGCCTGGACAGGGGCTTCGGAAACACCATATATTTT | CASSLDRGFGNTIYF
NA | TRBD1 | TRBJ1-3 | TRBV27 | TGTGCCAGCAGTCTCTCGGGACAGGGGAATGGAAACACCATATATTTT | CASSLSGQGNGNTIYF
NA | NA | TRBJ2-6 | TRBV29-1 | TGCAGCGTCGTTGGGACACCCTCTGGGGCCAACGTCCTGACTTTC | CSVVGTPSGANVLTF
once | NA | TRBJ2-4 | TRBV11-2 | TGTGCCAGCAGCTCCCCCGCTAGCGCTAAAAACATTCAGTACTTC | CASSSPASAKNIQYF
NA | TRBD2 | TRBJ2-5 | TRBV5-1 | TGCGCCAGCAGCTTGTCGGGACTAGTGGCGGAGACCCAGTACTTC | CASSLSGLVAETQYF
NA | TRBD2 | TRBJ2-5 | TRBV14 | TGTGCCAGCAGCCAAGGGGCGGGAGGCGCGCAAGAGACCCAGTACTTC | CASSQGAGGAQETQYF
NA | TRBD1 | TRBJ2-5 | TRBV14 | TGTGCCAGCAGCCAGGGACAGAGAGAGACCCAGTACTTC | CASSQGQRETQYF
NA | TRBD2 | TRBJ2-3 | TRBV24-1 | TGTGCCACCAGTGAATCCCGACACCAGGGACTAGCGAACACAGATACGCAGTATTTT | CATSESRHQGLANTDTQYF
NA | NA | TRBJ1-6 | TRBV6-5 | TGTGCCAGCAGTTACTCGCATGACACCCATGGTTCACCCCTCCACTTT | CASSYSHDTHGSPLHF
many | TRBD1 | TRBJ2-2 | TRBV5-1 | TGCGCCAGCAGCTTTCGTTCCCGGACAGGGTATGGGGTGGACACCGGGGAGCTGTTTTTT | CASSFRSRTGYGVDTGELFF
NA | NA | TRBJ2-5 | TRBV27 | TGTGCCAGCACCTCGGGGGGCCTGGGCTCGGGGGAGACCCAGTACTTC | CASTSGGLGSGETQYF
few | NA | TRBJ1-2 | TRBV7-2 | TGTGCCAGCAGCTTAAACGCGGGAGGCTATGGCTACACCTTC | CASSLNAGGYGYTF
once | NA | TRBJ1-1 | TRBV4-1 | TGCGCCAGCAGCCAAGCGCCCCGGGGGGGTCGCGCTGAAGCTTTCTTT | CASSQAPRGGRAEAFF
NA | NA | TRBJ2-5 | TRBV5-5 | TGTGCCAGCAGCCTCCTTGGTGTGACGCGGGTCCAAGAGACCCAGTACTTC | CASSLLGVTRVQETQYF
NA | NA | TRBJ2-5 | TRBV30 | TGTGCCTGGAGTGTATGGGGCGGGACCCAAGAGACCCAGTACTTC | CAWSVWGGTQETQYF
once | TRBD2 | TRBJ2-1 | TRBV6-6 | TGTGCCAGCAGTTATAGGACTAGCGAGAACAATGAGCAGTTCTTC | CASSYRTSENNEQFF
once | TRBD1 | TRBJ1-6 | TRBV7-2 | TGTGCCAGCAGCGAGGCAGGGGGCGCGGGTAATTCACCCCTCCACTTT | CASSEAGGAGNSPLHF
NA | NA | TRBJ2-7 | TRBV6-2/TRBV6-3 | TGTGCCAGCAGTTACGGTTCTAGCTCCTACGAGCAGTACTTC | CASSYGSSSYEQYF
NA | TRBD1 | TRBJ2-7 | TRBV2 | TGTGCCAGCATCAGTAGGCTCGGACAGGGCTCCTACGAGCAGTACTTC | CASISRLGQGSYEQYF
NA | NA | TRBJ2-3 | TRBV6-2/TRBV6-3 | TGTGCCAGCAGTTATGTAGGGACACCCACCGATACGCAGTATTTT | CASSYVGTPTDTQYF
NA | NA | TRBJ1-3 | TRBV7-9 | TGTGCCAGCAGCTTAGGACACGCGAGCTCTGGAAACACCATATATTTT | CASSLGHASSGNTIYF
NA | TRBD1 | TRBJ2-1 | TRBV19 | TGTGCCAGTAGTGCGGTCGGGGACAGGCGACAGTTCTTC | CASSAVGDRRQFF
NA | NA | TRBJ1-3 | TRBV6-2/TRBV6-3 | TGTGCCAGCAGTTACTCAACTACCCGACGAGGAAACACCATATATTTT | CASSYSTTRRGNTIYF
once | TRBD2 | TRBJ2-7 | TRBV19 | TGTGCCAGTACCCCCACCCTGACTAGCCGAACCTACGAGCAGTACTTC | CASTPTLTSRTYEQYF
NA | NA | TRBJ2-3 | TRBV5-1 | TGCGCCAGCAGCCCCGGGCCTCGGGATCCAGATACGCAGTATTTT | CASSPGPRDPDTQYF
NA | NA | TRBJ1-1 | TRBV30 | TGTGCCTGGAGTGTACTTGCGGTCAGGGGGAACACTGAAGCTTTCTTT | CAWSVLAVRGNTEAFF
NA | TRBD1 | TRBJ2-1 | TRBV6-5 | TGTGCCAGCGGGACAGGGTTCCCCCACAATGAGCAGTTCTTC | CASGTGFPHNEQFF
few | TRBD2 | TRBJ2-5 | TRBV3-1/TRBV3-2 | TGTGCCAGCAGCCTATCGGGTAGCGGGAGGCGGGAGACCCAGTACTTC | CASSLSGSGRRETQYF
NA | TRBD1 | TRBJ1-2 | TRBV6-5 | TGTGCCAGCAGTAGGGGACAGGGGGCAGATGGCTACACCTTC | CASSRGQGADGYTF
few | NA | TRBJ2-7 | TRBV6-5 | TGTGCCAGCAGTTACTCGAGGTCCTTCTCCTACGAGCAGTACTTC | CASSYSRSFSYEQYF
NA | NA | TRBJ2-6 | TRBV5-6 | TGTGCCAGCAGCTTGGGGGGGCTAGATGGGGCCAACGTCCTGACTTTC | CASSLGGLDGANVLTF
NA | NA | TRBJ2-7 | TRBV9 | TGTGCCAGCAGCGTCGGACAGCGTGACGAGCAGTACTTC | CASSVGQRDEQYF
NA | TRBD2 | TRBJ2-5 | TRBV24-1 | TGTGCCACCAGTGAAGGACTAGCGGGTCCTCCAGAGACCCAGTACTTC | CATSEGLAGPPETQYF
once | TRBD1 | TRBJ2-7 | TRBV9 | TGTGCCAGCAGCGTCGAGGACAGGAGGTACGAGCAGTACTTC | CASSVEDRRYEQYF
NA | TRBD2 | TRBJ2-1 | TRBV4-3 | TGCGCCAGCAGCAGAGGACTAGCTTACAATGAGCAGTTCTTC | CASSRGLAYNEQFF
once | TRBD2 | TRBJ2-1 | TRBV3-1/TRBV3-2 | TGTGCCAGCAGCCGATTTAGGACTAGCGGGAGGGCCCGAGTAAACGGCGATGAGCAGTTCTTC | CASSRFRTSGRARVNGDEQFF
NA | TRBD2 | TRBJ2-1 | TRBV7-3 | TGTGCCAGCAGCTCCCTACCGGGACTAGCGAGCTACAATGAGCAGTTCTTC | CASSSLPGLASYNEQFF
NA | TRBD2 | TRBJ2-1 | TRBV18 | TGTGCCAGCTCACTCCGCCCGCTAGCGGCATACAATGAGCAGTTCTTC | CASSLRPLAAYNEQFF
NA | NA | TRBJ1-1 | TRBV6-2/TRBV6-3 | TGTGCCAGCAGTTACGGCAGGGCCACTGAAGCTTTCTTT | CASSYGRATEAFF
NA | NA | TRBJ1-1 | TRBV18 | TGTGCCAGCTCACCATATCGCCCAGGGGCGAACACTGAAGCTTTCTTT | CASSPYRPGANTEAFF
NA | NA | TRBJ2-7 | TRBV24-1 | TGTGCCACCAGTGATTCGGGGGGCGCGGGATACGAGCAGTACTTC | CATSDSGGAGYEQYF
NA | NA | TRBJ1-2 | TRBV7-8 | TGTGCCAGCAGCTTAGCCACCCATACCTTGGAGGGAACCTTC | CASSLATHTLEGTF
NA | TRBD2 | TRBJ2-1 | TRBV7-2 | TGTGCCAGCAGCATCCTCCGGACTAGCGGATACAATGAGCAGTTCTTC | CASSILRTSGYNEQFF
NA | NA | TRBJ1-1 | TRBV3-1/TRBV3-2 | TGTGCCAGCAGCCATCAACAGGGAGAAGCTTTCTTT | CASSHQQGEAFF
NA | TRBD1 | TRBJ1-1 | TRBV7-8 | TGTGCCAGCAGCTCCAGGACAGGGAAGGCTTTCTTT | CASSSRTGKAFF
NA | TRBD1 | TRBJ1-1 | TRBV2 | TGTGCCAGCAGATCGACAGGGACCACTGAAGCTTTCTTT | CASRSTGTTEAFF
NA | NA | TRBJ2-1 | TRBV5-8 | TGTGCCAGCAGCTTGAGGGAGTGGGACTACAATGAGCAGTTCTTC | CASSLREWDYNEQFF
NA | NA | TRBJ2-3 | TRBV3-1/TRBV3-2 | TGTGCCAGCAGCACAACAGATACGCAGTATTTT | CASSTTDTQYF
NA | TRBD1 | TRBJ2-5 | TRBV13 | TGTGCCAGCAGCTTGGGACAGGGTTCGCAAGAGACCCAGTACTTC | CASSLGQGSQETQYF
NA | TRBD1 | TRBJ2-7 | TRBV27 | TGTGCCAGCAGCTTCTTGAGGGGGCTGGGGGAGCAGTACTTC | CASSFLRGLGEQYF
NA | NA | TRBJ2-3 | TRBV9 | TGTGCCAGCAGCGTAGAGGGACTCACGACCACAGATACGCAGTATTTT | CASSVEGLTTTDTQYF
NA | NA | TRBJ2-4 | TRBV15 | TGTGCCACCAGCAGGGACAGCGATGTACACATTCAGTACTTC | CATSRDSDVHIQYF
NA | TRBD2 | TRBJ2-3 | TRBV18 | TGTGCCAGCTCACCAAGGGGAGCGGGGGGCTCGCACACAGATACGCAGTATTTT | CASSPRGAGGSHTDTQYF
NA | TRBD1 | TRBJ2-1 | TRBV3-1/TRBV3-2 | TGTGCCAGCAGCGCCGGGACAGGGTATATGAGTGAGCAGTTCTTC | CASSAGTGYMSEQFF
NA | NA | TRBJ2-7 | TRBV6-5 | TGTGCCACTAGGGGGAGCTCCTACGAGCAGTACTTC | CATRGSSYEQYF
NA | NA | TRBJ2-5 | TRBV29-1 | TGCAGCCTAGGAGGTGGGGGGGAGACCCAGTACTTC | CSLGGGGETQYF